These 2 T cell receptor beta chains originate from one sample sequenced in a study of cytomegalovirus exposure and HLA in healthy donors. Primers: 60 Vbeta forward and 13 Jbeta reverse. The protocol was immunoSEQ multiplex PCR, while the TCRdb copy is restricted to in-frame clones and leaves out a portion. The profile shows about 160,000 clones, 60% to 85% of them singletons. What was sequenced was PBMCs. All receptors derive from a woman in her forties or fifties in good health and CMV-seropositive.

The gene calls are TRBV7-9 and TRBJ2-7; D remains unclear. The germline V gene encodes CDR1 SEHNR and CDR2 FQNEAQ (reference sequence). The CDR3 totals 14 residues. V lost 2 bases to trimming and J lost 0 bases, with 8 bases between them. CDR3: CASSLQATSYEQYF. The DNA for the CDR3 is TGTGCCAGCAGCTTACAGGCTACCTCCTACGAGCAGTACTTC.

This chain connects TRBV6-5 to TRBJ1-2; TRBD1 agrees at 9 bases. V trimming: 0 bases; J trimming: 13 bases; junction bases outside the gene matches: 15. The CDR3 is made up of 16 amino acids. Germline V gene sequence: CDR1 MNHEY, CDR2 SVGAGI. The CDR3 coding sequence is TGTGCCAGCAGTTACTCGATATCGGGGACAGGGTCGGAAGTCACCTTC. This codes for CASSYSISGTGSEVTF.